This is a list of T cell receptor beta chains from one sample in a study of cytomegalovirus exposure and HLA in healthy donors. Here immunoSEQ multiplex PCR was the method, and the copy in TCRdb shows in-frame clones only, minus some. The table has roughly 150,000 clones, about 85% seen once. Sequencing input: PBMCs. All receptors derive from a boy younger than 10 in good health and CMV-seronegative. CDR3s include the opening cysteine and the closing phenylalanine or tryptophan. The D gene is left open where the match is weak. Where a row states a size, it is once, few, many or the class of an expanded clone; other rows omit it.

CDR3nt: TGTGCCAGTGGACTTTACGAGCAGTACTTC; CDR3aa: CASGLYEQYF; v_gene: TRBV2; abundance: .; d_gene: .; j_gene: TRBJ2-7
CDR3nt: TGTGCCAGCAGTTTATCGAGGACAGGCCAGAAAACTAACTATGGCTACACCTTC; CDR3aa: CASSLSRTGQKTNYGYTF; v_gene: TRBV27; abundance: .; d_gene: TRBD1; j_gene: TRBJ1-2
CDR3nt: TGTGCCAGCAGTTTCGGGACAGGGGATTATGAGCAGTTCTTC; CDR3aa: CASSFGTGDYEQFF; v_gene: TRBV27; abundance: .; d_gene: TRBD1; j_gene: TRBJ2-1
CDR3nt: TGTGCCAGCTCACCGGGGACTAGCGGGGCTGGGGGCGAGCAGTACTTC; CDR3aa: CASSPGTSGAGGEQYF; v_gene: TRBV18; abundance: few; d_gene: TRBD2; j_gene: TRBJ2-7
CDR3nt: TGTGCCTGGATCCCCGGTGGCAGGGTGATTGTCGGGGAGCTGTTTTTT; CDR3aa: CAWIPGGRVIVGELFF; v_gene: TRBV30; abundance: .; d_gene: .; j_gene: TRBJ2-2
CDR3nt: TGCGCCAGCAGCTTGGGTCGGAGCGGGGGGGCGTCAGATACGCAGTATTTT; CDR3aa: CASSLGRSGGASDTQYF; v_gene: TRBV5-1; abundance: .; d_gene: TRBD2; j_gene: TRBJ2-3
CDR3nt: TGTGCCAGCAGTGAGGTCCTGTCGGGGGGCTACAATGAGCAGTTCTTC; CDR3aa: CASSEVLSGGYNEQFF; v_gene: TRBV6-1; abundance: .; d_gene: TRBD2; j_gene: TRBJ2-1
CDR3nt: TGTGCCATCAGTGACCGTAAAGAGACCCAGTACTTC; CDR3aa: CAISDRKETQYF; v_gene: TRBV10-3; abundance: .; d_gene: .; j_gene: TRBJ2-5
CDR3nt: TGTGCCATCAGTGAGTCCGGGCGGGACCAATACGAGCAGTACTTC; CDR3aa: CAISESGRDQYEQYF; v_gene: TRBV10-3; abundance: .; d_gene: .; j_gene: TRBJ2-7
CDR3nt: TGTGCCAGGATCCTGACCGGGACATTTACTGGAAACACCATATATTTT; CDR3aa: CARILTGTFTGNTIYF; v_gene: TRBV27; abundance: once; d_gene: .; j_gene: TRBJ1-3
CDR3nt: TGCGCCAGCAGCTTTATAGCGGGGGGAAACCAAGAGACCCAGTACTTC; CDR3aa: CASSFIAGGNQETQYF; v_gene: TRBV5-1; abundance: once; d_gene: TRBD2; j_gene: TRBJ2-5
CDR3nt: TGTGCCAGCAGCCAAGTCAGGGGACAGGGGAACAGTGAGCAGTTCTTC; CDR3aa: CASSQVRGQGNSEQFF; v_gene: TRBV7-9; abundance: .; d_gene: TRBD1; j_gene: TRBJ2-1
CDR3nt: TGTGCCAGCAGCTCATTCCGGGACTCTCGCACAGATACGCAGTATTTT; CDR3aa: CASSSFRDSRTDTQYF; v_gene: TRBV28; abundance: few; d_gene: .; j_gene: TRBJ2-3
CDR3nt: TGTGCCAGCAGGCCGAGACAGGGAACGGTCGAAAAACTGTTTTTT; CDR3aa: CASRPRQGTVEKLFF; v_gene: TRBV28; abundance: .; d_gene: TRBD1; j_gene: TRBJ1-4
CDR3nt: TGTGCCAGCAGTCCCGACTTCTTTTGGGAGGGCAAGAATGAAAAACTGTTTTTT; CDR3aa: CASSPDFFWEGKNEKLFF; v_gene: TRBV28; abundance: .; d_gene: .; j_gene: TRBJ1-4